This T cell receptor beta chain was sequenced for a study of blood T cell repertoires in COVID-19. As for the study in general: Nucleic acid was either cDNA or gDNA, and it came from T cells, B-cell-depleted T cells, or PBMCs.

Original handling: Amplification with reference gene primers provided the estimates of nucleated cell counts. TCRdb keeps only in-frame clones here, not all; method: immunoSEQ multiplex PCR. The V and J calls and clone size come from that table; D and trimming were worked out from the DNA. Of tens of thousands of clones listed, around 88% are singletons. Looked up from germline, CDR1 is LGHDT and CDR2 is YNNKEL (reference sequence). This CDR3 contains 15 residues. J lost 3 bases, V lost 3 bases, and 6 bases had no gene match. This chain links TRBV3-1 (or the pseudogene TRBV3-2) with TRBJ1-2; 8 bases match TRBD1. Sequencing input: peripheral blood. The sequence derives from a man aged 60 to 69 with acute or convalescent COVID-19. CDR3 sequence reads: CASSHRGLWDYGYTF. The DNA of the CDR3 is TGTGCCAGCAGCCACAGGGGGCTTTGGGACTATGGCTACACCTTC.